What follows is one TCR beta chain and its context. No antigen is known for it. Sample-barcoded 5' priming and a J-beta primer mix drove a second PCR of about 6 to 12 cycles. TCRdb used MiXCR to reprocess the 5' RACE reads, holding one entry per CDR3 protein. The sample has about 590,000 distinct CDR3 sequences, about 30% seen once. The data derive from a study of blood T cells in healthy people across ages. Study outcomes and limitations: Among long-lived donors, naive CD4+ cells were more numerous and diversity higher than in aged donors.

The CDR3 spans 14 residues. V dropped 1 base and J dropped 5; count of bases not matched to a gene: 2. Germline values: CDR1 SGHDN, CDR2 FVKESK. Sequencing was done on a sample of blood. The chain joins TRBV14 to TRBJ1-1; 9 bases line up with TRBD1. The TCR sequence derives from a woman of 80 years or more in good health. This CDR3 reads CASSQVQGATEAFF. The CDR3 bases are TGTGCCAGCAGCCAAGTACAGGGGGCAACTGAAGCTTTCTTT.